This T cell receptor (beta chain) was obtained from a study of human T cells and chemical hapten exposure. V was cut by 2 bases and J by 2 bases, with 9 bases left in between. The CDR3 spans 14 residues. Germline-derived CDR1 and CDR2 are SGHKS and YYEKEE (reference sequence). TCRdb reprocessed the RACE reads via MiXCR and lists one record per CDR3 protein. Of under 300,000 distinct CDR3 sequences in the sample, 7.5% to 9% were seen once. Described time point: pre-sensitization, week 0. Treatment specified: therapeutic diphenylcyclopropenone sensitization with weekly scalp DPC. The V and J genes are TRBV5-5 and TRBJ2-3; D unresolved. The sample in question was whole blood, obtained in connection with sensitization to the hapten diphenylcyclopropenone (DPC). This receptor was identified in a young man with alopecia areata. Some clones in this sample may be carry-over from other donors' samples. The CDR3 loop is CASSFMGITDTQYF. CDR3 in DNA: TGTGCCAGCAGCTTCATGGGGATCACAGATACGCAGTATTTT.